This T cell receptor (beta chain) was captured in a study of blood T cell repertoires in COVID-19. TCRdb keeps only in-frame clones here, not all; method: immunoSEQ multiplex PCR. The repertoire holds around 200,000 clones, roughly 84% seen once, with 18% in the top ten. A few counts support this clone. The CDR3 consists of 16 residues. CDR1 is DFQATT, CDR2 SNEGSKA, per germline (reference sequence). Trimming cost V 3 bases and J 0 bases, with 15 bases left between them. Material: peripheral blood. V and J are TRBV20-1 and TRBJ1-3; D remains unclear. The sequence was collected from a person aged 65-85 years with COVID-19, enrolled during active disease. CDR3 nucleotide sequence: TGCAGTGCTAGTAGAAGTGGACTGAGCTCTGGAAACACCATATATTTT. This sequence encodes CSASRSGLSSGNTIYF.